A selection of T cell receptor beta chains follows, all from one sample in a study of blood T cell repertoires in COVID-19. Produced via immunoSEQ multiplex PCR; TCRdb's table is partial and in-frame only. The repertoire consists of 15,000 to 25,000 clones, with 79% occurring once and the leading ten covering 56%. The sequenced sample was peripheral blood. Source of these receptors: an older man with acute or convalescent COVID-19. Both conserved end residues are part of each CDR3. The D gene is left open where the match is weak. Clone size is not always given. Where it is, it says once, few, many or a class for expanded clones.

CDR3 protein: CACYSGSCRGAVF
CDR3 DNA: TGTGCCTGCTATAGCGGGAGTTGCCGGGGAGCTGTTTTT
J gene: TRBJ2-2
clone size: -
D gene: TRBD2
V gene: TRBV7-3

CDR3 protein: CASSLDRGLGGYTF
CDR3 DNA: TGCGCCAGCAGCTTGGACAGGGGGCTTGGTGGCTACACCTTC
J gene: TRBJ1-2
clone size: -
D gene: TRBD1
V gene: TRBV5-1

CDR3 protein: CASSRPAGAYGYTF
CDR3 DNA: TGTGCCAGCAGCCGACCGGCGGGGGCCTATGGCTACACCTTC
J gene: TRBJ1-2
clone size: -
D gene: -
V gene: TRBV6-2/TRBV6-3

CDR3 protein: CASSFYSSGQYNSPLHF
CDR3 DNA: TGCGCCAGCAGCTTCTACTCCTCGGGACAATATAATTCACCCCTCCACTTT
J gene: TRBJ1-6
clone size: -
D gene: -
V gene: TRBV5-1

CDR3 protein: CASIPGGGGLPDTQYF
CDR3 DNA: TGTGCCAGCATCCCCGGGGGGGGAGGGCTGCCAGATACGCAGTATTTT
J gene: TRBJ2-3
clone size: few
D gene: TRBD2
V gene: TRBV2

CDR3 protein: CASSIRAGGPYNEQFF
CDR3 DNA: TGTGCCAGTAGTATTCGAGCGGGAGGGCCCTACAATGAGCAGTTCTTC
J gene: TRBJ2-1
clone size: -
D gene: TRBD2
V gene: TRBV19

CDR3 protein: CASSTGGTGSNSPLHF
CDR3 DNA: TGTGCTAGCAGCACCGGAGGGACAGGGAGCAATTCACCCCTCCACTTT
J gene: TRBJ1-6
clone size: -
D gene: TRBD1
V gene: TRBV7-7

CDR3 protein: CASSPQGFSTEAFF
CDR3 DNA: TGTGCCAGCTCACCACAGGGGTTTAGCACTGAAGCTTTCTTT
J gene: TRBJ1-1
clone size: -
D gene: -
V gene: TRBV18

CDR3 protein: CSARQIEAFF
CDR3 DNA: TGCAGTGCTAGGCAGATTGAAGCTTTCTTT
J gene: TRBJ1-1
clone size: -
D gene: -
V gene: TRBV20-1

CDR3 protein: CASSILAATGELFF
CDR3 DNA: TGTGCCAGTAGTATTCTAGCGGCCACCGGGGAGCTGTTTTTT
J gene: TRBJ2-2
clone size: -
D gene: TRBD2
V gene: TRBV19

CDR3 protein: CASSLLVEAYGYTF
CDR3 DNA: TGTGCCAGCAGCTTGCTGGTGGAGGCCTATGGCTACACCTTC
J gene: TRBJ1-2
clone size: hyperexpanded
D gene: -
V gene: TRBV9

CDR3 protein: CASRPLSGTGANYGYTF
CDR3 DNA: TGTGCCAGCAGGCCCTTATCCGGGACAGGGGCCAACTATGGCTACACCTTC
J gene: TRBJ1-2
clone size: -
D gene: TRBD1
V gene: TRBV27

CDR3 protein: CASSQGAGGSYNEQFF
CDR3 DNA: TGTGCCAGCAGCCAGGGTGCGGGAGGGTCCTACAATGAGCAGTTCTTC
J gene: TRBJ2-1
clone size: few
D gene: TRBD2
V gene: TRBV7-2

CDR3 protein: CASRQGTIVGTEAFF
CDR3 DNA: TGTGCCAGCAGACAGGGAACCATAGTGGGCACTGAAGCTTTCTTT
J gene: TRBJ1-1
clone size: -
D gene: -
V gene: TRBV4-2

CDR3 protein: CASSPTTGNTEAFF
CDR3 DNA: TGTGCCAGCAGCCCAACAACAGGGAACACTGAAGCTTTCTTT
J gene: TRBJ1-1
clone size: -
D gene: -
V gene: TRBV9

CDR3 protein: CASSVEGTGGYGYTF
CDR3 DNA: TGTGCCAGCAGCGTAGAAGGGACAGGGGGCTATGGCTACACCTTC
J gene: TRBJ1-2
clone size: -
D gene: TRBD1
V gene: TRBV9